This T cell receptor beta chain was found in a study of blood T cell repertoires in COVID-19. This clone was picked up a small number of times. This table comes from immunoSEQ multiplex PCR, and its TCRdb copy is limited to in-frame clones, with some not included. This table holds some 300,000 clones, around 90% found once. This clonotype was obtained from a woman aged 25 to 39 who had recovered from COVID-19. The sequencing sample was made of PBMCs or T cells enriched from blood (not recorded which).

Written as DNA, the CDR3 is TGCAGTGCTAGTTCCGGGTCCCCCAGCGAGCCCCAGCATTTT. It encodes CSASSGSPSEPQHF. V is TRBV20-1 and J is TRBJ1-5; no definite D call. V was trimmed by 3 bases and J by 8 bases, leaving 17 bases between them. From germline, CDR1 is DFQATT and CDR2 SNEGSKA (reference sequence). The CDR3 sequence is 14 residues long.